This entry lists 29 T cell receptor beta chains sequenced from one sample in a study of response to subunit inactivated influenza vaccine. TCRdb reprocessed the RT-PCR reads with MiXCR, giving one entry per CDR3 protein. Seen here are about 540,000 distinct CDR3 sequences, under 30% observed once, and the top ten hold roughly 2.8%. This same sample was also taken into another study, of T cells expressing NK-cell markers. From that second work: UMIs accompanied the 5'RACE template switching by which TCR beta cDNA was made.

The source material was CD4+ T cells sorted from PBMCs, sampled approximately 13 days after vaccination. The receptors originated from a middle-aged man who received an inactivated influenza vaccine.

The genes are TRBV28 and TRBJ1-2, with 7 positions matching TRBD1. Losses at the gene ends were 5 bases for V and 14 bases for J; bases not matched to a gene: 11. The CDR3 has 12 amino acids. Germline assignment: CDR1 MDHEN and CDR2 SYDVKM. The CDR3 region is CASSLRQGRITF. The CDR3 nucleotides read TGTGCCAGCAGTCTCCGACAGGGACGGATAACCTTC.

The rearrangement uses TRBV6-2 or TRBV6-3 and TRBJ2-5, with TRBD1 matching over 8 bases. CDR3 length: 14 amino acids. With V trimmed by 4 bases and J by 5 bases, 6 bases remained unmatched. Germline loops: CDR1 MNHEY, CDR2 SVGEGT. The CDR3 DNA reads as TGTGCCAGCAGTTCTGGACAGGGTCCGGAGACCCAGTACTTC. It specifies CASSSGQGPETQYF.

There are a few counts of this clonotype. The genes are TRBV12-3 or TRBV12-4 and TRBJ1-2; tentatively, D is TRBD1 (5 bases). The CDR3 length is 13 residues. V lost 2 bases and J lost 8, with 12 bases in between. The CDR3, as DNA: TGTGCCAGCAGTTTATTAAGCCCAGGGGGCTACACCTTC. Its protein product is CASSLLSPGGYTF.

The sample holds a few counts of this clonotype. The V gene is TRBV5-1, the J gene TRBJ2-7, with 10 nucleotides matching TRBD1. This CDR3 is 16 amino acids long. V gave up 3 bases and J gave up 2 bases; unmatched junction bases: 8. Germline loops: CDR1 SGHRS, CDR2 YFSETQ. CDR3 in amino acids: CASSYGGTGVTYEQYF. The CDR3 DNA reads TGCGCCAGCAGCTACGGAGGGACAGGGGTGACCTACGAGCAGTACTTC.

V gene TRBV18 combines with J gene TRBJ2-1; 9 bases agree with TRBD2. The J segment lost 6 bases and the V segment lost 3 bases, leaving 9 bases of the junction unmatched. The CDR3 consists of 16 residues. Looked up from germline, CDR1 is KGHSH and CDR2 is LQKENI. In DNA form, the CDR3 reads TGTGCCAGCTCACCCGCCGGGACTAGCTATGGCAATGAGCAGTTCTTC. Its protein product is CASSPAGTSYGNEQFF. The variable domain in full, with the rest retrieved from reference TRBV18 and TRBJ2-1, is NAGVMQNPRHLVRRRGQEARLRCSPMKGHSHVYWYRQLPEEGLKFMVYLQKENIIDESGMPKERFSAEFPKEGPSILRIQQVVRGDSAAYFCASSPAGTSYGNEQFFGPGTRLTVL.

This sequence joins TRBV7-2 and TRBJ2-7; maybe TRBD2 (5 bases). This CDR3 spans 15 amino acids. Germline values: CDR1 SGHTA, CDR2 FQGNSA. V lost 1 base, J lost 2 bases, and 12 bases lay in between. DNA for the CDR3: TGTGCCAGCAGCTTAGATTCGGGATTCACCTACGAGCAGTACTTC. The encoded protein is CASSLDSGFTYEQYF.

This clonotype was seen more than once but under ten times. This chain links TRBV20-1 with TRBJ2-7; the match to TRBD1 covers 7 bases. The CDR3 sequence is 12 residues long. The germline gives CDR1 DFQATT, CDR2 SNEGSKA (reference sequence). Trimming removed 6 bases from V and 5 bases from J; junction bases left unmatched: 7. Here the CDR3 reads CSASQTGNEQYF. CDR3 DNA sequence: TGCAGTGCCAGCCAGACAGGGAACGAGCAGTACTTC.

The chain employs TRBV4-1 and TRBJ2-3; maybe TRBD2 (6 bases). CDR3 length: 14 amino acids. Germline V gives CDR1 MGHRA, CDR2 YSYEKL. Between the trimmed V and J ends, which lost 3 bases and 0 bases, there was a span of 7 bases. CDR3 in DNA: TGCGCCAGCAGCCAGGGGGGTAGCACAGATACGCAGTATTTT. Residues: CASSQGGSTDTQYF.

The chain is built from TRBV7-9 and TRBJ2-1, with 8 bases that match TRBD1. The germline CDR1 and CDR2 sequences are SEHNR and FQNEAQ (reference sequence). Unmatched junction bases numbered 4, after V lost 6 bases and J lost 9 bases. The CDR3 is made up of 12 amino acids. CDR3 DNA sequence: TGTGCCAGCAGAAGGACAGGGCTTGAGCAGTTCTTC. Its protein is CASRRTGLEQFF. Full variable domain (rest looked up from reference TRBV7-9 and TRBJ2-1): DTGVSQNPRHKITKRGQNVTFRCDPISEHNRLYWYRQTLGQGPEFLTYFQNEAQLEKSRLLSDRFSAERPKGSFSTLEIQRTEQGDSAMYLCASRRTGLEQFFGPGTRLTVL.

V usage is TRBV7-8 and J usage is TRBJ1-1; D gene ambiguous. The germline V gene encodes CDR1 SGHVS and CDR2 FQNEAQ. The germline V and J ends were trimmed by 4 bases and 1 base, with 10 bases remaining between them. This CDR3 is 14 amino acids long. DNA for the CDR3: TGTGCCAGCAGCTCAGTGGGAGCGAACACTGAAGCTTTCTTT. This codes for CASSSVGANTEAFF.

This clonotype was seen more than once but under ten times. A single base separates this from a much larger clone, so it may be a read error. The chain links TRBV5-6 to TRBJ2-7, with TRBD2 matching 12 bases. This CDR3 spans 14 amino acids. Germline V gives CDR1 SGHDT, CDR2 YYEEEE. Unmatched junction bases numbered 1, after V lost 4 bases and J lost 2 bases. CDR3: CASSGTSGPYEQYF. The CDR3 DNA sequence: TGTGCCAGCAGCGGGACTAGCGGGCCCTACGAGCAGTACTTC.

This clonotype was counted only a few times. CDR3 amino acids: CASSQDWRSYEQYF. The CDR3 nucleotides read TGCGCCAGCAGCCAAGATTGGAGGAGCTACGAGCAGTACTTC. The chain has TRBV4-3 and TRBJ2-7; D might be TRBD2 (5 bases). V lost 0 bases, J lost 3 bases, and 9 bases lay in between. The CDR3 has 14 amino acids. Germline V lookup: CDR1 LGHNA, CDR2 YSLEER.

The rearrangement uses TRBV6-2 or TRBV6-3 and TRBJ2-4; D may be TRBD1 or TRBD2 (6 bases each). The germline V gene encodes CDR1 MNHEY and CDR2 SVGEGT. The CDR3 consists of 15 residues. V was clipped by 4 bases and J by 3 bases, with 13 bases between them. CDR3 in amino acids: CASSFRGLLKNIQYF. The CDR3 DNA reads as TGTGCCAGCAGTTTCCGGGGGCTCCTCAAAAACATTCAGTACTTC.

In this sample, this clonotype turned up once. The chain uses TRBV20-1 and TRBJ2-3; D not resolved. The CDR3 runs 13 residues. CDR1 is DFQATT, CDR2 SNEGSKA, per germline (reference sequence). V was shortened by 1 base and J by 6 bases, with 11 bases between the two germline ends. CDR3 sequence: CSARGLPSDTQYF. DNA of the CDR3: TGCAGTGCTAGAGGGTTGCCTTCCGATACGCAGTATTTT.

The rearrangement joins TRBV5-1 to TRBJ2-2; unclear D gene. Germline V gene data show CDR1 as SGHRS and CDR2 as YFSETQ. The CDR3 loop spans 17 amino acids. V was trimmed by 1 base and J by 4 bases, leaving 17 bases between them. DNA for the CDR3: TGCGCCAGCAGCTTGAGGGTTGTCGCCTCACTCACCGGGGAGCTGTTTTTT. Its translation is CASSLRVVASLTGELFF.

In this sample, this clonotype turned up a few times. The V gene is TRBV4-3, the J gene TRBJ1-4, with D unclear. V shed 0 bases and J shed 4 bases, with 6 bases lying between them. There are 14 residues in the CDR3. CDR1 and CDR2 (germline): LGHNA, YSLEER. CDR3 region: CASSQDAGNEKLFF. In nucleotides, the CDR3 is TGCGCCAGCAGCCAAGACGCGGGTAATGAAAAACTGTTTTTT.

This clonotype was counted between two and nine times. V and J are TRBV18 and TRBJ2-5; D unresolved. The germline V gene encodes CDR1 KGHSH and CDR2 LQKENI. The CDR3 contains 16 residues. V was shortened by 2 bases and J by 2 bases, with 15 bases between the two germline ends. The CDR3 spells CASSPGLAGSQETQYF. Here the CDR3 DNA reads TGTGCCAGCTCACCAGGCCTGGCCGGTTCACAAGAGACCCAGTACTTC.

The rearrangement joins TRBV12-3 or TRBV12-4 to TRBJ1-3; D may be TRBD1 (5 bases). The CDR3 consists of 15 residues. Trimming pared 4 bases from V and 2 bases from J, leaving 12 bases between. In DNA form, the CDR3 reads TGTGCCAGCAGTTCAGGGCGGTTGACTGGAAACACCATATATTTT. Translated, it gives CASSSGRLTGNTIYF.

V gene TRBV19 combines with J gene TRBJ2-2; TRBD2 agrees at 11 bases. The V and J ends lost 3 bases and 6 bases, in that order; junction bases with no gene match: 6. CDR1 and CDR2 (germline): LNHDA, SQIVND (reference sequence). The CDR3 extends over 16 amino acids. The CDR3, as DNA: TGTGCCAGTAGTATGGCACTAGCGGGAGTCTCCGGGGAGCTGTTTTTT. Translating gives CASSMALAGVSGELFF.

This clonotype turned up a few times. V and J are TRBV7-9 and TRBJ1-1, with D unresolved. Germline loops: CDR1 SEHNR, CDR2 FQNEAQ (reference sequence). V lost 4 bases to trimming and J lost 3 bases, with 12 bases between them. The CDR3 sequence is 14 residues long. CDR3 protein: CASSSTYSYTEAFF. For the CDR3, the DNA is TGTGCCAGCAGCTCCACTTACAGTTACACTGAAGCTTTCTTT.

This clonotype has a count of ten or more. J is TRBJ2-5 and V is TRBV20-1; D might be TRBD1 or TRBD2, each matching 5 bases. CDR3 size: 12 residues. V shed 1 base and J shed 3 bases, with 6 bases lying between them. The germline CDR1 and CDR2 sequences are DFQATT and SNEGSKA (reference sequence). The CDR3 sequence: CSARVGEETQYF. CDR3 coding DNA: TGCAGTGCTAGAGTGGGGGAAGAGACCCAGTACTTC.

The CDR3 protein is CASSRGLAGPQETQYF. As DNA, the CDR3 is TGTGCCAGCAGCCGAGGGCTCGCAGGCCCCCAAGAGACCCAGTACTTC. This sequence joins TRBV11-2 and TRBJ2-5; possibly TRBD2 for D (5 bases). This CDR3 has 16 residues. CDR1 is SGHAT and CDR2 is FQNNGV in the germline V gene. Trimming left V 5 bases short and J 1 base short, with 17 bases between. The entire variable domain, with the rest obtained from reference TRBV11-2 and TRBJ2-5, is as follows: EAGVAQSPRYKIIEKRQSVAFWCNPISGHATLYWYQQILGQGPKLLIQFQNNGVVDDSQLPKDRFSAERLKGVDSTLKIQPAKLEDSAVYLCASSRGLAGPQETQYFGPGTRLLVL.

V gene TRBV6-6 combines with J gene TRBJ2-7; D is ambiguous. This CDR3 contains 18 residues. Germline CDR1 MNHNY, CDR2 SVGAGI (reference sequence). The V end lost 0 bases, the J end lost 0 bases, and 18 bases lay between the germline ends. This CDR3 reads CASSYSMRYKGGSYEQYF. The CDR3 nucleotides read TGTGCCAGCAGTTACTCGATGCGGTACAAAGGCGGCTCCTACGAGCAGTACTTC.

The rearrangement joins TRBV20-1 to TRBJ1-4; TRBD1 matches 8 bases. From germline, CDR1 is DFQATT and CDR2 SNEGSKA (reference sequence). The V and J ends lost 5 bases and 10 bases, in that order; junction bases with no gene match: 6. The CDR3 covers 12 residues. CDR3 protein: CSAGTGSGKLFF. The CDR3 DNA is TGCAGTGCTGGGACAGGTTCGGGAAAACTGTTTTTT.

This chain joins TRBV11-2 and TRBJ1-5; TRBD1 matches at 8 bases. V was clipped by 5 bases and J by 2 bases; unmatched bases: 2. The CDR3 is 14 residues long. Germline V gene lookup returns CDR1 SGHAT and CDR2 FQNNGV. The CDR3 DNA follows: TGTGCCAGCAGCCAGGGGGCTGGCAATCAGCCCCAGCATTTT. Protein: CASSQGAGNQPQHF.

This clonotype was counted a few times. The chain joins TRBV11-2 to TRBJ2-2; possibly TRBD2 for D (6 bases). This CDR3 region has 13 residues. The ends were cut back, 3 bases at V and 6 bases at J, with 8 bases in the middle. The germline V gene encodes CDR1 SGHAT and CDR2 FQNNGV. The CDR3 DNA reads as TGTGCCAGCAGCTTCGGGGAGGCCGGGGAGCTGTTTTTT. Protein sequence: CASSFGEAGELFF.

The chain links TRBV4-3 to TRBJ2-2, with D uncertain. Germline CDR1 LGHNA, CDR2 YSLEER. V lost 0 bases and J 1 base, leaving 6 bases between the germline ends. The CDR3 runs 15 residues. CDR3 DNA: TGCGCCAGCAGCCAAGATGCCGTGAACACCGGGGAGCTGTTTTTT. This translates into CASSQDAVNTGELFF.

This clonotype was seen many times. The chain links TRBV29-1 to TRBJ2-5; D not certain. CDR3 length: 12 amino acids. Between the trimmed V and J ends, which lost 6 bases and 2 bases, there was a span of 10 bases. The V gene's germline CDR1 is SQVTM and CDR2 ANQGSEA. CDR3 in DNA: TGCAGCGTGGCCCGTGGTCAAGAGACCCAGTACTTC. Residues: CSVARGQETQYF.

This clonotype was found a few times. V is TRBV15 and J is TRBJ2-6; the D is unclear. The CDR3 runs to 15 residues. Germline CDR1 LNHNV, CDR2 YYDKDF (reference sequence). Trimming removed 3 bases from V and 0 bases from J, with 6 bases in between. CDR3 amino acids: CATSSKVSGANVLTF. CDR3 in DNA: TGTGCCACCAGCAGTAAGGTCTCTGGGGCCAACGTCCTGACTTTC.